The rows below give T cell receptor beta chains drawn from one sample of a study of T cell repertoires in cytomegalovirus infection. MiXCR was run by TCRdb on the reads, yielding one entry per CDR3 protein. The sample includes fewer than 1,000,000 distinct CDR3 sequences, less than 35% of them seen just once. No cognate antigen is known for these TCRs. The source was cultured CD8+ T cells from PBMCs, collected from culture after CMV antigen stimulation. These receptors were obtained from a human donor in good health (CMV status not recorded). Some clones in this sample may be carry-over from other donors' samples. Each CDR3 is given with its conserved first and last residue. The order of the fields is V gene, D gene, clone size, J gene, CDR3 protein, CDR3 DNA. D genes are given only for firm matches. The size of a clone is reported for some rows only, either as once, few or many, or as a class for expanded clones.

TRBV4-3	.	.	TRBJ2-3	CASSQVKTDTDTQYF	TGCGCCAGCAGCCAAGTAAAGACCGACACAGATACGCAGTATTTT
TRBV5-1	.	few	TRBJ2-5	CASSPEGIWETQYF	TGCGCCAGCAGCCCCGAGGGGATTTGGGAGACCCAGTACTTC
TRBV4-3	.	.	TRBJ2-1	CASKPHGGAYNEQFF	TGCGCCAGCAAACCTCATGGGGGCGCGTACAATGAGCAGTTCTTC
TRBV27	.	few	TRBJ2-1	CASSIFRANEQFF	TGTGCCAGCAGCATCTTCAGGGCCAATGAGCAGTTCTTC
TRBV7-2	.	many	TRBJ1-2	CASSLPQVTPSYGYTF	TGTGCCAGCAGCTTACCGCAAGTGACACCCAGTTATGGCTACACCTTC
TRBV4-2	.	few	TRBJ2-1	CASSQEGQEQFF	TGTGCCAGCAGCCAAGAGGGCCAGGAGCAGTTCTTC
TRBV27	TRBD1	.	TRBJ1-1	CASRPGTGGREAFF	TGTGCCAGCCGCCCCGGGACAGGGGGCCGTGAAGCTTTCTTT
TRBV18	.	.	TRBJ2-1	CASSPDRANLQVERGGNEQFF	TGTGCCAGCTCCCCGGACAGGGCAAATCTTCAGGTTGAACGGGGGGGCAATGAGCAGTTCTTC
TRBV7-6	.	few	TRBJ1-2	CASSLVAGTNYGYTF	TGTGCCAGCAGCTTAGTGGCAGGTACCAACTATGGCTACACCTTC
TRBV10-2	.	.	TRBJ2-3	CASRFPTGERTGGPPDTQYF	TGCGCCAGCAGATTCCCGACAGGGGAACGAACGGGGGGGCCCCCAGATACGCAGTATTTT
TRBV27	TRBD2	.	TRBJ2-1	CASTVTSGYNEQFF	TGTGCCAGCACCGTGACTAGCGGCTACAATGAGCAGTTCTTC
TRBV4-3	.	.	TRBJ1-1	CASSQYEGRYTEAFF	TGCGCCAGCAGCCAGTATGAGGGTAGATACACTGAAGCTTTCTTT
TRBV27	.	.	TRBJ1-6	CAAAGEPRLNSPLHF	TGTGCCGCAGCGGGGGAGCCCCGCTTAAATTCACCCCTCCACTTT
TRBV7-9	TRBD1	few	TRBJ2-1	CASSDAGTGGSEQFF	TGTGCCAGCAGCGACGCCGGGACAGGGGGAAGTGAGCAGTTCTTC
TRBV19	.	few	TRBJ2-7	CASSLGGSQGYEQYF	TGTGCCAGTAGTCTGGGCGGCAGCCAGGGGTACGAGCAGTACTTC
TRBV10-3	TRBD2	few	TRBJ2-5	CASRRGGTGETQYF	TGTGCCAGCCGACGGGGGGGAACCGGTGAGACCCAGTACTTC
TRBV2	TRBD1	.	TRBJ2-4	CAVDRGLAKNIQYF	TGTGCCGTCGACAGGGGATTAGCCAAAAACATTCAGTACTTC
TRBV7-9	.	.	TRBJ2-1	CASSTDRLEPFF	TGTGCCAGCAGTACAGACAGACTCGAACCGTTCTTC
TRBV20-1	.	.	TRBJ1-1	CSANRWMNTEAFF	TGCAGTGCTAACCGATGGATGAACACTGAAGCTTTCTTT
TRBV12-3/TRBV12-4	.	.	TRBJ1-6	CASSGGVYNSPLHF	TGTGCCAGCAGTGGGGGGGTCTATAATTCACCCCTCCACTTT
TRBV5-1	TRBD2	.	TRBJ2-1	CASRDQLAGGSSYNEQFF	TGCGCCAGCAGGGACCAGCTAGCGGGGGGAAGCTCCTACAATGAGCAGTTCTTC
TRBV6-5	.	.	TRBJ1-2	CASSYSTNYGYTF	TGTGCCAGCAGTTACTCGACAAACTATGGCTACACCTTC
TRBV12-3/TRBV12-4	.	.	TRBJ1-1	CASGQDTEAFF	TGTGCCAGCGGACAAGACACTGAAGCTTTCTTT